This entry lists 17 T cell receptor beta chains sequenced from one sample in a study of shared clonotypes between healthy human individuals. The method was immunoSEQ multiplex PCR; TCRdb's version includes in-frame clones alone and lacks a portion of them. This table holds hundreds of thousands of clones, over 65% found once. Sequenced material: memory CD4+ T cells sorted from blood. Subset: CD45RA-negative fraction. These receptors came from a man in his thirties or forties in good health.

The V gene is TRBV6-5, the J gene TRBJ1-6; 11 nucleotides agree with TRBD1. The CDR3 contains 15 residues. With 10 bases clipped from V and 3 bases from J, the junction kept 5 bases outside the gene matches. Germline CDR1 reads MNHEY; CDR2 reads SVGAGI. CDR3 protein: CATWTGGFYNSPLHF. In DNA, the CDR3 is TGTGCCACCTGGACAGGGGGCTTCTATAATTCACCCCTCCACTTT.

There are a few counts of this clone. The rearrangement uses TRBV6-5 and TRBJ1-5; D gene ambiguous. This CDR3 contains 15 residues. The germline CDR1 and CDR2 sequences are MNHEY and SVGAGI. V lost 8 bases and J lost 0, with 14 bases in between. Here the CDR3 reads CASRQKPYSNQPQHF. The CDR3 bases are TGTGCCAGCCGGCAAAAACCGTATAGCAATCAGCCCCAGCATTTT.

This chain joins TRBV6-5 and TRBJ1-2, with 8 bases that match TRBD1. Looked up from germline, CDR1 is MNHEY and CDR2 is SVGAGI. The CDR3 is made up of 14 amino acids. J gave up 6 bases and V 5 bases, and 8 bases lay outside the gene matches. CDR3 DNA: TGTGCCAGCAGTCGCCAGGGGGCTAGAGATGGCTACACCTTC. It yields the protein CASSRQGARDGYTF.

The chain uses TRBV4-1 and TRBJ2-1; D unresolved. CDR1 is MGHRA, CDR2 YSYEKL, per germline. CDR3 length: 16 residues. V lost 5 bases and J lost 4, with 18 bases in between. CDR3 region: CASSELNILDYNEQFF. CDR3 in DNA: TGCGCCAGCAGCGAACTGAATATTTTGGATTACAATGAGCAGTTCTTC.

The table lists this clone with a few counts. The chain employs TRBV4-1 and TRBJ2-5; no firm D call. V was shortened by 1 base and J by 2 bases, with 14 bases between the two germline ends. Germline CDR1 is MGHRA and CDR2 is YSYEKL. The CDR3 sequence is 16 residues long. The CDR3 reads CASSQGSGETQETQYF. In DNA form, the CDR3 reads TGCGCCAGCAGCCAAGGCTCTGGCGAGACACAAGAGACCCAGTACTTC.

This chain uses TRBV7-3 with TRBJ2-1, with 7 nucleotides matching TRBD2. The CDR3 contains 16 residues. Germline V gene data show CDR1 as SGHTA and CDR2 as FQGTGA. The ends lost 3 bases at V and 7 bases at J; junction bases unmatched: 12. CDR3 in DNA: TGTGCCAGCAGCTTGAAACCGGGACTAAAGGATAATGAGCAGTTCTTC. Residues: CASSLKPGLKDNEQFF.

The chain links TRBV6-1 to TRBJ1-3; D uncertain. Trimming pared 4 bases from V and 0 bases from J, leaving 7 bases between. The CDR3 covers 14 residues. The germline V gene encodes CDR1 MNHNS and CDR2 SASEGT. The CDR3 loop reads CASSAGFSGNTIYF. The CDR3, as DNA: TGTGCCAGCAGTGCGGGGTTCTCTGGAAACACCATATATTTT.

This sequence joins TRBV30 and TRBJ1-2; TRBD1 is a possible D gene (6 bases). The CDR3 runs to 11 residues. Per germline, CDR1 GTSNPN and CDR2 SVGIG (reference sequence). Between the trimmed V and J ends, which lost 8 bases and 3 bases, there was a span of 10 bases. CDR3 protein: CAGNRDYGYTF. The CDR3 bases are TGTGCCGGAAACAGGGACTATGGCTACACCTTC.

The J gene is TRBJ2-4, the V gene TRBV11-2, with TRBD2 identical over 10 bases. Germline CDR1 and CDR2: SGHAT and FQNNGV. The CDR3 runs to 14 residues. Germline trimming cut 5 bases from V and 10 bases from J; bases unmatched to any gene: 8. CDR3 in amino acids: CASSPGLAIGIQYF. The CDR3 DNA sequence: TGTGCCAGCAGCCCGGGACTAGCGATCGGGATTCAGTACTTC.

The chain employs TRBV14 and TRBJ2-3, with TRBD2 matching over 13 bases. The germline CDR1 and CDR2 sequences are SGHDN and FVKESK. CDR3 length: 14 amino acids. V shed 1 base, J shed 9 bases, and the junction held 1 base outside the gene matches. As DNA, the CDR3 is TGTGCCAGCAGCCAAGCACTAGCGGGAGGGACGCAGTATTTT. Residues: CASSQALAGGTQYF.

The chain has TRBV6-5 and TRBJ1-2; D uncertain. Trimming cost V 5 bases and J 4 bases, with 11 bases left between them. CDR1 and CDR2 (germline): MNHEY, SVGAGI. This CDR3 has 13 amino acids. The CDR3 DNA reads TGTGCCAGCAGTAGGCTCTTCGGCTATGGCTACACCTTC. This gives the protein CASSRLFGYGYTF.

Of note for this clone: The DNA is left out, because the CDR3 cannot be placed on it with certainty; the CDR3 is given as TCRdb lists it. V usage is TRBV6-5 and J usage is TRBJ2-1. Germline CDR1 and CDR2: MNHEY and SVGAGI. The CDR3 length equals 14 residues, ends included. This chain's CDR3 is CASSSSGAYNEQFF.

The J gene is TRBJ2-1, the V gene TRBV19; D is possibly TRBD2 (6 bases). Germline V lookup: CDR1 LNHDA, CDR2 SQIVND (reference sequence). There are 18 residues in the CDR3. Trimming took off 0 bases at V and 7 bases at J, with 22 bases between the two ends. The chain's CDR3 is CASSIDRAGYYSVNEQFF. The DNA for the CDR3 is TGTGCCAGTAGTATAGATCGGGCGGGATATTATAGTGTAAATGAGCAGTTCTTC.

Here the CDR3 reads CASSQYPGTGIEQYF. The CDR3 nucleotides read TGTGCCAGCAGCCAGTATCCGGGGACAGGGATCGAGCAGTACTTC. The V and J genes are TRBV7-8 and TRBJ2-7, with TRBD1 identical over 9 bases. Germline V gene data show CDR1 as SGHVS and CDR2 as FQNEAQ. The CDR3 has 15 amino acids. Trimming at V came to 5 bases and at J to 6 bases, leaving 11 bases not matched to a gene.

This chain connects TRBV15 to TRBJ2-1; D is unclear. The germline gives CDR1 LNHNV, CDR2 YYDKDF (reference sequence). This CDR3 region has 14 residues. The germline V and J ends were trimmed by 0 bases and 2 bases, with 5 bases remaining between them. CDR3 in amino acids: CATSRDKAYNEQFF. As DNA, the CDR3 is TGTGCCACCAGCAGAGACAAGGCCTACAATGAGCAGTTCTTC.

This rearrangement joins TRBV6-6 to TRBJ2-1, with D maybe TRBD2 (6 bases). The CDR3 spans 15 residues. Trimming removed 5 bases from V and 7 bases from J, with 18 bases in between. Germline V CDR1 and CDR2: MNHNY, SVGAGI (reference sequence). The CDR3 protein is CASSPWVAEGNEQFF. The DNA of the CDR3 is TGTGCCAGCAGTCCCTGGGTAGCGGAAGGGAATGAGCAGTTCTTC.

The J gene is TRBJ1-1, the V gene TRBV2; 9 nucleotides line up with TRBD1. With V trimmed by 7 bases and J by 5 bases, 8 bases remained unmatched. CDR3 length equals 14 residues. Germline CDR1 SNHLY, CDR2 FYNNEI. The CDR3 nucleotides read TGTGCCAGCAAAAGTTGGGACAGGGCGACTGAAGCTTTCTTT. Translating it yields CASKSWDRATEAFF.